This TCR beta chain was sequenced in a study of T cell responses to AZD1222 COVID-19 vaccine. The protocol was immunoSEQ multiplex PCR, while the TCRdb copy is restricted to in-frame clones and leaves out a portion. The table shows about 150,000 clones, with over 70% occurring only once. V lost 8 bases to trimming and J lost 4 bases, with 14 bases between them. The CDR3 is 13 amino acids. CDR1 SGHDN and CDR2 FVKESK come from the germline V gene. Whole-study results and caveats: The study reported that nearly half of spike-specific TCRs target unmutated variant regions. AZD1222 recipients seropositive at baseline numbered only five to seven.

To note about this clone: The antigen is not known.

The sequencing used peripheral blood, collected 28 days after the second AZD1222 dose. The receptor comes from an adult who received the AZD1222 COVID-19 vaccine. The J gene is TRBJ1-1, the V gene TRBV14; D gene unclear. DNA of the CDR3: TGTGCCAGCTTAGCGGGGATGGGCACTGAAGCTTTCTTT. Protein: CASLAGMGTEAFF.